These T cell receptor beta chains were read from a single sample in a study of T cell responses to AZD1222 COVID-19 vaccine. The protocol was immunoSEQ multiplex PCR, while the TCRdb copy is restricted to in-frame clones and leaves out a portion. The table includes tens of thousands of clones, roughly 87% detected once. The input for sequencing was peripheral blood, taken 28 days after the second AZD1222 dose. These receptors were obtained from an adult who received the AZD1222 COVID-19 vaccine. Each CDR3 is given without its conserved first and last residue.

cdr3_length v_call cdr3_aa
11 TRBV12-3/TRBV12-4 AIRRGGNSPLH
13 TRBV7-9 ASSQTSGVYNTQY
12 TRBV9 ASSEGLALREQY
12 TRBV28 ASSWTVMNTEAF
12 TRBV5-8 ASSLVRSTDTQY
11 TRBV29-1 SVGTGVRTEAF
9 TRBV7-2 ASSLDYEQY
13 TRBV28 ASGAAGQGNSPLH
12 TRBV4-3 ASSQEGREGPQH
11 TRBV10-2 ASNGQGGNTIY
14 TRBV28 AGGSGAASSNYGYT
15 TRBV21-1 ASIRQTDRVRNNEQF
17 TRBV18 ASSRFRDRGQGSVLEAF
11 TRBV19 ASSIGGLGTQY
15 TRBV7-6 ASSLALLRGGHNEQF
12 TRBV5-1 ASSSGPDYNEQF
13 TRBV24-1 ATSDPTGGNTEAF
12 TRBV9 ASSVEDGLRGYT
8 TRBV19 AGPVYEQY
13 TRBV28 ASSDRTGSNSPLH
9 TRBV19 ASTANYGYT
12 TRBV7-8 ASSPGLNVAGYT
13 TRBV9 ASSVGQGWHNEQF
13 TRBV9 ASSPRGSSGNTIY
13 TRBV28 ASLEGVTGTYGYT
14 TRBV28 ASSLHGQGAGDTIY
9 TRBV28 ASSFRGGYT
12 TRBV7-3 ASSSQGPRGEAF
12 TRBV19 ASSIAAGKNIQY
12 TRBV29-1 SVTLDRNTGELF
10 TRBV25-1 ASSVGSQPQH
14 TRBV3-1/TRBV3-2 ASSQDSGLGTDTQY
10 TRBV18 ASSLENTEAF
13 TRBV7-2 ASSLAVSSYNEQF
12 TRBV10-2 ASMESGAPQEQY
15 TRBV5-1 ASSFMGQRGVYNEQF
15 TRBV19 ASSIPQGASMNTEAF
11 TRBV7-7 ASSLNEDHEQF
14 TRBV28 ASSLSSLGWGGELF
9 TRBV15 ATRDNDEQF
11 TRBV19 ASSLQIRDTQY
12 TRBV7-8 ASSIWGADNEQF
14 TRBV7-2 ASSFIGGRTGNTIY
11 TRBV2 ASSVLAGNEQF
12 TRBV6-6 ASSYLWTEETQY
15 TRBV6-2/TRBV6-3 ASSYPGRTNFHNEQF
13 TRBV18 ASSPPEGGFGGYT
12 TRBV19 ASLGYSNTGELF
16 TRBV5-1 ASREGTGTGEGSTEAF
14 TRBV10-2 ASRPGTSGSYNEQF
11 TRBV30 AWSVQRNQPQH
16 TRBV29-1 SVPRGVADPAATNEQF
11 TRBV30 AWSVIGTGELF
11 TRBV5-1 ASSGTDQETQY
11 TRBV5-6 ASSLERVYGYT
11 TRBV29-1 SVGTGAFQPQH
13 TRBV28 ASSLPGRVGEKLF
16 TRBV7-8 ASSQASGGLSSYNEQF
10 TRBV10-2 ASSEIGYEQY